The present T cell receptor (beta chain) was sequenced within a study of PD-L1 blockade in urothelial cancer. Across the whole study: The researchers analyzed blood 3 weeks (second dose) and 6 weeks after treatment start.

Germline trimming cut 1 base from V and 3 bases from J; bases unmatched to any gene: 6. This CDR3 is 15 amino acids long. Germline values: CDR1 LGHNA, CDR2 YSLEER. About this clone: Its antigen is still unknown.

General study findings and limits: Patients with below-median pretreatment blood clonality survived longer.

Profiling relied on immunoSEQ multiplex PCR, and the TCRdb table lists in-frame clones only, not all of them. The sample shows roughly 63,000 clones, 81% of them seen only once. Time point here: pretreatment peripheral blood. Anywhere from 1 to 8 samples came from each patient, spanning pretreatment and on-treatment. The TCR originated in a man aged 70 or older with urothelial cancer. This chain uses TRBV4-3 with TRBJ2-7, with TRBD2 matching 7 bases. The sequencing here drew on PBMCs, taken around atezolizumab (anti-PD-L1) treatment. In DNA form, the CDR3 reads TGCGCCAGCAGCCAAGCGGCGGGAGCCAACTACGAGCAGTACTTC. It codes for CASSQAAGANYEQYF.